This TCR beta chain was observed in a study of early T cells in non-severe SARS-CoV-2 infection. Study findings and constraints: The study's VDJdb matching favored anti-spike CD8 responses and missed private and CD4 specificities.

The CDR3 runs to 11 residues. CDR1 is LNHDA and CDR2 is SQIVND in the germline V gene (reference sequence). The V end was cut by 6 bases, the J end by 8 bases, with 9 bases between. This clonotype was recorded many times. Its antigen is as yet unknown. Individual cDNA molecules received unique molecular identifiers. MiXCR was run by TCRdb on the 5' RACE reads, yielding one entry per CDR3 protein. Found here are around 63,000 distinct CDR3 sequences, less than 12% of them singletons; the top ten hold roughly a sixth. This rearrangement joins TRBV19 to TRBJ2-3; perhaps TRBD1 as D (6 bases). This receptor was identified in an adult who was a healthcare worker with PCR-confirmed SARS-CoV-2 infection or an uninfected control (not recorded which). The source material was whole blood, sampled at baseline. The CDR3, as DNA: TGTGCCAGTAGGCAAGGGGGTACGCAGTATTTT. The encoded protein is CASRQGGTQYF.